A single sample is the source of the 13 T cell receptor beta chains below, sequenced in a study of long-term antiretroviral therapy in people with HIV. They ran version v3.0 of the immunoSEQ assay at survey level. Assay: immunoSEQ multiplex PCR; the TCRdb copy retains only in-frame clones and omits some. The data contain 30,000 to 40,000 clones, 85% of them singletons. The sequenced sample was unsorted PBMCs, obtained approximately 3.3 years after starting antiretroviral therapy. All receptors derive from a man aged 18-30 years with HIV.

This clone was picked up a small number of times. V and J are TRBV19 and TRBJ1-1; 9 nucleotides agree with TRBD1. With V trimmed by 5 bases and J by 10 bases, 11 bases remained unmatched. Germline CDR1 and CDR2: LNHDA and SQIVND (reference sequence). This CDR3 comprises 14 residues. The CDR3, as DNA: TGTGCCAGTAGTCTACAGGGGGCGCCTCTCGGAGCTTTCTTT. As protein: CASSLQGAPLGAFF. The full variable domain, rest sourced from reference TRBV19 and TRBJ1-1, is DGGITQSPKYLFRKEGQNVTLSCEQNLNHDAMYWYRQDPGQGLRLIYYSQIVNDFQKGDIAEGYSVSREKKESFPLTVTSAQKNPTAFYLCASSLQGAPLGAFFGQGTRLTVV.

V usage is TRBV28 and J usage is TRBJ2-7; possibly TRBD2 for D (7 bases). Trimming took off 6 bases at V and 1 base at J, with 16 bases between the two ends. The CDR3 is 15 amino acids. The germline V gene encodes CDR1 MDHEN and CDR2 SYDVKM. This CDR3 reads CASRGPRGGSYEQYF. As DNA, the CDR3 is TGTGCCAGCAGAGGCCCGAGGGGGGGGTCCTACGAGCAGTACTTC.

CDR3 sequence: CASSSAGPTYEQYF. The CDR3 bases are TGTGCCAGCAGCTCCGCCGGGCCGACCTACGAGCAGTACTTC. The gene calls are TRBV9 and TRBJ2-7, with D unclear. Per germline, CDR1 SGDLS and CDR2 YYNGEE. Trimming left V 4 bases short and J 2 bases short, with 13 bases between. CDR3 length equals 14 residues.

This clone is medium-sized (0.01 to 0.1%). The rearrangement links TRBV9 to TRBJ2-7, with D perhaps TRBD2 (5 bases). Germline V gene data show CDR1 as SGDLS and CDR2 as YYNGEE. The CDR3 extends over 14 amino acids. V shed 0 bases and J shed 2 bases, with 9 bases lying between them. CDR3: CASSVDGEPYEQYF. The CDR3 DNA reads TGTGCCAGCAGCGTAGACGGGGAACCCTACGAGCAGTACTTC.

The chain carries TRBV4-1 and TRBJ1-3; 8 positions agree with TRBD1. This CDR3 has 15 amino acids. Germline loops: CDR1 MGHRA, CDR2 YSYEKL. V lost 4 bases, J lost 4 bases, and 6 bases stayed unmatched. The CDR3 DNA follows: TGCGCCAGCAGCCCCCCGAGGACAGGGGGAAACACCATATATTTT. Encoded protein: CASSPPRTGGNTIYF.

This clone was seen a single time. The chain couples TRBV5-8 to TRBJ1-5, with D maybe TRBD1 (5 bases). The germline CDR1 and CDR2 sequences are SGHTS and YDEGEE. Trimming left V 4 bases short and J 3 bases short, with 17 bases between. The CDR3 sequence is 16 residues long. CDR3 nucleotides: TGTGCCAGCAGCCGGGGGACCAGGAGTACCAATCAGCCCCAGCATTTT. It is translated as CASSRGTRSTNQPQHF. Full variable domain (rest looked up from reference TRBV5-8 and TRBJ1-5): EAGVTQSPTHLIKTRGQQATLRCSPISGHTSVYWYQQALGLGLQFLLWYDEGEERNRGNFPPRFSGRQFPNYSSELNVNALELEDSALYLCASSRGTRSTNQPQHFGDGTRLSIL.

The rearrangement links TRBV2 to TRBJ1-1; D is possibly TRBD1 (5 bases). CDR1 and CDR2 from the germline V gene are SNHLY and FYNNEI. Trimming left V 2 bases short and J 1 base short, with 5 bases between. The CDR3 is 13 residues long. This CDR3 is CASSEQGNTEAFF. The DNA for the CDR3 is TGTGCCAGCAGTGAACAGGGGAACACTGAAGCTTTCTTT. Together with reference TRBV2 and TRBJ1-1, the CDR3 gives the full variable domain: EPEVTQTPSHQVTQMGQEVILRCVPISNHLYFYWYRQILGQKVEFLVSFYNNEISEKSEIFDDQFSVERPDGSNFTLKIRSTKLEDSAMYFCASSEQGNTEAFFGQGTRLTVV.

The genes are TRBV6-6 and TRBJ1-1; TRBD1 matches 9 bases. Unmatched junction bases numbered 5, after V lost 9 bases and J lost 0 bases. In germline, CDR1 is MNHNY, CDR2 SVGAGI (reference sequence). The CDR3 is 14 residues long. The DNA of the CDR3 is TGTGCCAGTTCCGACAGGGGGATGAACACTGAAGCTTTCTTT. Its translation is CASSDRGMNTEAFF.

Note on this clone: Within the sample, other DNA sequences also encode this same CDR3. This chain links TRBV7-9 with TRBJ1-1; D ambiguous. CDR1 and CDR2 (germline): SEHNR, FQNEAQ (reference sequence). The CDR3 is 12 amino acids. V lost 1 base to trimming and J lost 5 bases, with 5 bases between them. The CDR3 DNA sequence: TGTGCCAGCAGCTTAGGTCGGACTGAAGCTTTCTTT. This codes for CASSLGRTEAFF.

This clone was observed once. DNA of the CDR3: TGTGCCAGCAGACGACTAGCGGGGAACCTCAATGAGCAGTTCTTC. Its translation is CASRRLAGNLNEQFF. The chain carries TRBV5-4 and TRBJ2-1; 11 bases fit TRBD2. Unmatched junction bases numbered 7, after V lost 5 bases and J lost 6 bases. CDR3 length: 15 residues. CDR1 and CDR2 (germline): SGHNT, YYREEE (reference sequence).

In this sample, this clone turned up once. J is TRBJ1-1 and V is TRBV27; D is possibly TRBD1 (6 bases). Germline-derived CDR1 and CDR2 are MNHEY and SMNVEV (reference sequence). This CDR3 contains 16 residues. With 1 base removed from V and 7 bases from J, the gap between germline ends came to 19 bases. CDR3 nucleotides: TGTGCCAGCAGTTTATGGGGGCCCATCCGGGACGGTGAAGCTTTCTTT. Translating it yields CASSLWGPIRDGEAFF.

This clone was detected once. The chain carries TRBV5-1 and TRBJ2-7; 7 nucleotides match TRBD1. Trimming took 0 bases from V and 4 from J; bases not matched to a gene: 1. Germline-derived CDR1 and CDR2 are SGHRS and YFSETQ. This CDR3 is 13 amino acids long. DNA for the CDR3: TGCGCCAGCAGCTTGGCACAGGGGTACGAGCAGTACTTC. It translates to CASSLAQGYEQYF.

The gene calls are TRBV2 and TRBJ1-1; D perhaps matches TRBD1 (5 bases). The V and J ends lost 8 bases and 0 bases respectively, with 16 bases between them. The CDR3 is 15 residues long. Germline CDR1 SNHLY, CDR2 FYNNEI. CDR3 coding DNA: TGTGCCAGCCACGACTGGGGGGGAGTGAACACTGAAGCTTTCTTT. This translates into CASHDWGGVNTEAFF. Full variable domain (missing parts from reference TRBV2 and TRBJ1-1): EPEVTQTPSHQVTQMGQEVILRCVPISNHLYFYWYRQILGQKVEFLVSFYNNEISEKSEIFDDQFSVERPDGSNFTLKIRSTKLEDSAMYFCASHDWGGVNTEAFFGQGTRLTVV.